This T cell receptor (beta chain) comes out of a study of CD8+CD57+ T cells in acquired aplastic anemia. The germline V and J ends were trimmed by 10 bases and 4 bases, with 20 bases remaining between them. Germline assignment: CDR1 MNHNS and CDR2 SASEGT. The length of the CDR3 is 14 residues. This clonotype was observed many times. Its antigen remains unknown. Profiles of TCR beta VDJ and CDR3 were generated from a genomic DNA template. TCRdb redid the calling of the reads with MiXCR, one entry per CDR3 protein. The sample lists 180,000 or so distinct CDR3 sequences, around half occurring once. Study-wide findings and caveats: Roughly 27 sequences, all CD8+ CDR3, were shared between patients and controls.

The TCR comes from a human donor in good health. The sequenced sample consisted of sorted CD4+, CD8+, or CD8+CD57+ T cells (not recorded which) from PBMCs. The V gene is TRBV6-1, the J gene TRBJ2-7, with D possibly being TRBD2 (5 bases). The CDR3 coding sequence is TGTGCCACCAAGGAGGTGGGGAGAAGTTACGAGCAGTACTTC. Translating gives CATKEVGRSYEQYF.